The present entry profiles one T cell receptor (beta chain) with its context. The repertoire was sequenced with immunoSEQ multiplex PCR; TCRdb's copy has only in-frame clones and lacks some. Among approximately 130,000 clones listed, 89% were seen once. This entry comes from a study of T cell responses to AZD1222 COVID-19 vaccine. CDR3 size: 15 residues. The V segment lost 2 bases and the J segment 11 bases; nucleotides outside the gene matches: 11. Looked up from germline, CDR1 is MDHEN and CDR2 is SYDVKM. This rearrangement joins TRBV28 to TRBJ1-5, with TRBD1 matching over 8 bases. The clonotype comes from an adult who received the AZD1222 COVID-19 vaccine. Sample: peripheral blood, taken 28 days after the second AZD1222 dose. Here the CDR3 reads CASSLADRAIVAQHF. DNA of the CDR3: TGTGCCAGCAGTTTAGCGGACAGGGCAATAGTGGCCCAGCATTTT.